These T cell receptor beta chains were read from a single sample in a study of cytomegalovirus exposure and HLA in healthy donors. The protocol was immunoSEQ multiplex PCR, while the TCRdb copy is restricted to in-frame clones and leaves out a portion. Here the sample spans 150,000 or so clones, around 82% being singletons. The sample consisted of PBMCs. Every receptor here comes from a middle-aged woman in good health and CMV-seropositive. Both conserved end residues are trimmed from each CDR3. A D gene is named only where the DNA matches it firmly.

len | j_gene | d_gene | v_gene | CDR3aa
13 | TRBJ2-1 | TRBD2 | TRBV5-6 | ASSGTSGRACGQF
14 | TRBJ2-7 | . | TRBV11-2 | ASSLGPGSAWYEQY
13 | TRBJ2-2 | TRBD2 | TRBV18 | ASSPLRESTGELF
19 | TRBJ2-4 | TRBD2 | TRBV27 | ANLTSGKCWINMGAKNIQY
12 | TRBJ2-3 | TRBD2 | TRBV7-7 | ASSPGGSTDTQY
12 | TRBJ2-1 | TRBD2 | TRBV5-1 | ASSFASGSNEQF
13 | TRBJ2-3 | TRBD2 | TRBV5-1 | ASRSNSGSTDTQY
14 | TRBJ2-3 | TRBD2 | TRBV5-1 | ASSLPSGSLTDTQY
12 | TRBJ2-7 | . | TRBV7-2 | ASSLGPGPYEQY
14 | TRBJ2-2 | TRBD2 | TRBV27 | ASSSGGLAGTGELF
16 | TRBJ2-6 | . | TRBV7-8 | ASSVYRIISSGANVLT
13 | TRBJ1-5 | TRBD1 | TRBV12-5 | ASGLGDRLNQPQH
16 | . | TRBD2 | TRBV25-1 | ASSDWDRTSGSLYEQY
10 | TRBJ1-1 | . | TRBV28 | ATSATRTEAF
15 | TRBJ2-1 | TRBD2 | TRBV10-2 | ASSERQLSAGVNEQF
12 | TRBJ2-7 | TRBD2 | TRBV19 | ASSILAGYYEQY
14 | TRBJ2-4 | TRBD1 | TRBV10-3 | AISEGDRVAKNIQY
9 | TRBJ1-2 | . | TRBV2 | ASTSSGGYT
12 | TRBJ1-5 | . | TRBV5-1 | ASSLGGKHQPQH
11 | TRBJ1-2 | . | TRBV10-2 | ASSAREIYGYT
13 | TRBJ1-1 | TRBD1 | TRBV25-1 | ASSDRGRRGTEAF
9 | TRBJ2-7 | . | TRBV29-1 | SVQVRSEQY
14 | TRBJ2-2 | . | TRBV7-6 | ASSPQATGNTGELF
14 | TRBJ2-1 | TRBD2 | TRBV6-1 | ASSEPGLASFGEQF
12 | TRBJ2-5 | . | TRBV27 | ASSPYTGQETQY
15 | TRBJ2-3 | . | TRBV14 | ASSQGGGGRRTDTQY
14 | TRBJ2-1 | . | TRBV19 | ASTSGNLFSDNEQF
12 | TRBJ1-1 | . | TRBV25-1 | ASSEDPGDTEAF
12 | TRBJ2-1 | TRBD1 | TRBV7-7 | ASSARTGEGEQF
13 | TRBJ2-2 | TRBD1 | TRBV6-6 | ASSPGQGNTGELF
13 | TRBJ2-7 | . | TRBV2 | ASSEVWARSYEQY
15 | TRBJ2-1 | . | TRBV7-9 | ASSPQGGREGRNEQF
12 | TRBJ2-7 | TRBD2 | TRBV11-3 | ASSLWSGSHEQY
13 | TRBJ2-7 | TRBD1 | TRBV27 | ASREPGQGGGEQY
12 | TRBJ1-5 | . | TRBV27 | ASSHRAGNQPQH
14 | TRBJ2-1 | TRBD2 | TRBV5-5 | ASSRAGGSSGNEQF
13 | TRBJ1-5 | TRBD1 | TRBV19 | ASSRGQYSNQPQH
14 | TRBJ2-2 | TRBD2 | TRBV9 | ASSPLRGRGGGELF
12 | TRBJ1-2 | . | TRBV28 | ASRTTGWGYGYT
13 | TRBJ2-7 | TRBD2 | TRBV5-5 | ASSSSLAVAYEQY
16 | TRBJ2-1 | . | TRBV21-1 | ASSHLRCDSSSYNEQF
14 | TRBJ1-2 | . | TRBV28 | ASSRVRRDSIGGYT
12 | TRBJ2-7 | . | TRBV7-6 | ASTVPCPRYEQY
16 | TRBJ2-5 | TRBD2 | TRBV4-2 | ASSQVDLGGRKQETQY
13 | TRBJ2-6 | . | TRBV7-9 | ASSLGTMGANVLT
9 | TRBJ2-1 | TRBD1 | TRBV7-9 | ASSRGQTQV
13 | TRBJ2-7 | TRBD1 | TRBV5-8 | ASSSAGGKSYEQY
13 | TRBJ2-1 | TRBD2 | TRBV5-1 | ASSPGGSAYNEQF
11 | TRBJ1-2 | . | TRBV2 | ASRLQGSQGYT
17 | TRBJ2-3 | TRBD2 | TRBV11-3 | ASSLGGLARTRPTDTQY
13 | TRBJ2-2 | TRBD2 | TRBV5-1 | ASSLMAGESGELF
11 | TRBJ2-7 | . | TRBV10-3 | AIGGFLSYEQY
13 | TRBJ2-1 | TRBD1 | TRBV9 | ASSGQGTAYNEQF
12 | TRBJ2-5 | . | TRBV30 | ALGGETSQETQY
12 | TRBJ1-5 | . | TRBV28 | ASRRPLGGQPQH
13 | TRBJ2-1 | TRBD1 | TRBV9 | ASSRQGAGNNEQF
13 | TRBJ2-3 | TRBD2 | TRBV7-9 | ASSPGTISTDTQY
11 | TRBJ2-3 | . | TRBV7-3 | ASSLSGYDTQY
12 | TRBJ2-1 | TRBD2 | TRBV19 | ASSISGLYNEQF
12 | TRBJ2-7 | TRBD1 | TRBV28 | ASSSTGGSYEQY